Listed here are 32 T cell receptor beta chains from one sample, sequenced in a study of shared clonotypes between healthy human individuals. Profiled with immunoSEQ multiplex PCR; TCRdb holds only in-frame clones, not every one. The data show about 2.3 million clones, over 90% seen once. Sequencing input: naive CD4+ T cells from PBMCs. Subset here: CD45RA+ positively selected. Receptors were obtained from a man aged 18 to 30 in good health. Some clones in this sample may be carry-over from other donors' samples.

The chain joins TRBV28 to TRBJ2-7, with 8 bases matching TRBD1. V was pared by 8 bases and J by 1 base, with 13 bases of the junction left unmatched. CDR3 length: 16 amino acids. Germline CDR1 MDHEN, CDR2 SYDVKM. The CDR3 loop is CASSDRGLSGSYEQYF. CDR3 DNA sequence: TGTGCCAGCTCTGACAGGGGTCTAAGCGGGTCCTACGAGCAGTACTTC.

The rearrangement links TRBV6-5 to TRBJ2-7; TRBD2 might be the D (6 bases). Germline V gene lookup returns CDR1 MNHEY and CDR2 SVGAGI. The V end lost 6 bases, the J end lost 6 bases, and 15 bases lay between the germline ends. The CDR3 is 13 amino acids. As DNA, the CDR3 is TGTGCCAGCAGCTATCGGGAGTCGGGCGAGCAGTACTTC. Its translation: CASSYRESGEQYF.

The CDR3 nucleotides are TGTGCCAGCAGTGAAGGATTGGGAGCTTTCTTT. Its translation: CASSEGLGAFF. The chain joins TRBV2 to TRBJ1-1; no clear D. The CDR3 is made up of 11 amino acids. The germline V gene encodes CDR1 SNHLY and CDR2 FYNNEI. Trimming left V 1 base short and J 10 bases short, with 7 bases between.

Concerning this clone itself: The sample holds other DNA sequences that translate to the same CDR3. The chain combines TRBV5-1 with TRBJ2-1; D possibly corresponds to TRBD1 (6 bases). The V end was cut by 4 bases, the J end by 1 base, with 12 bases between. The length of the CDR3 is 15 residues. CDR1 and CDR2 from the germline V gene are SGHRS and YFSETQ. The CDR3 here is CASSPGQLSYNEQFF. The CDR3 coding sequence is TGCGCCAGCAGCCCCGGACAGTTATCCTACAATGAGCAGTTCTTC.

The rearrangement uses TRBV5-1 and TRBJ2-1; 7 bases line up with TRBD1. V trimming: 4 bases; J trimming: 3 bases; junction bases outside the gene matches: 7. CDR1 and CDR2 from the germline V gene are SGHRS and YFSETQ. There are 15 residues in the CDR3. CDR3 sequence: CASSLGQARYNEQFF. The CDR3, as DNA: TGCGCCAGCAGCCTTGGACAGGCTCGCTACAATGAGCAGTTCTTC.

CDR3: CASSLGIYYEQYF. DNA for the CDR3: TGTGCCAGCAGCTTAGGCATCTACTACGAGCAGTACTTC. The rearrangement uses TRBV5-8 and TRBJ2-7; unclear D gene. Germline V gene lookup returns CDR1 SGHTS and CDR2 YDEGEE. The length of the CDR3 is 13 residues. V gave up 2 bases and J gave up 3 bases, with 9 bases separating them.

This clone was counted between two and nine times. The chain has TRBV6-1 and TRBJ1-2; possible D gene TRBD1, 6 bases. CDR1 and CDR2 from the germline V gene are MNHNS and SASEGT. V was clipped by 5 bases and J by 2 bases, with 12 bases between them. This CDR3 spans 14 amino acids. The CDR3 DNA follows: TGTGCCAGCAGTACCAACCAGGGGAACTATGGCTACACCTTC. It codes for CASSTNQGNYGYTF.

The chain joins TRBV2 to TRBJ2-1; 13 bases map to TRBD2. CDR1 and CDR2 (germline): SNHLY, FYNNEI. The J segment lost 7 bases and the V segment lost 6 bases, leaving 6 bases of the junction unmatched. The CDR3 spans 15 residues. CDR3 sequence reads: CASSVGLAGANEQFF. CDR3 in DNA: TGTGCCAGCAGCGTTGGACTAGCGGGAGCGAATGAGCAGTTCTTC. Looking up the rest from reference TRBV2 and TRBJ2-1 gives the full variable domain: EPEVTQTPSHQVTQMGQEVILRCVPISNHLYFYWYRQILGQKVEFLVSFYNNEISEKSEIFDDQFSVERPDGSNFTLKIRSTKLEDSAMYFCASSVGLAGANEQFFGPGTRLTVL.

The rearrangement links TRBV19 to TRBJ1-2; 8 nucleotides agree with TRBD1. The CDR3 sequence is 15 residues long. Germline trimming cut 4 bases from V and 2 bases from J; bases unmatched to any gene: 6. CDR1 and CDR2 (germline): LNHDA, SQIVND (reference sequence). The CDR3 DNA follows: TGTGCCAGTAGTACCGGGACAGGATGGAACTATGGCTACACCTTC. This encodes CASSTGTGWNYGYTF.

This clone showed up just once. CDR3 in DNA: TGCGCCAGCAGCGCCGTAGAGACCCAGTACTTC. This gives the protein CASSAVETQYF. The V and J genes are TRBV5-1 and TRBJ2-5, with D unclear. Germline assignment: CDR1 SGHRS and CDR2 YFSETQ. This CDR3 is 11 amino acids long. Between the trimmed V and J ends, which lost 4 bases and 4 bases, there was a span of 5 bases.

The J gene is TRBJ2-3, the V gene TRBV4-1, with 7 bases that match TRBD2. This CDR3 spans 17 amino acids. Germline lookup yields CDR1 MGHRA and CDR2 YSYEKL. V lost 0 bases and J lost 3; bases outside the gene matches: 9. DNA for the CDR3: TGCGCCAGCAGCCAAGACGTGAGGAGCGGGATAACAGATACGCAGTATTTT. Translating it yields CASSQDVRSGITDTQYF.

This sequence joins TRBV7-3 and TRBJ1-1, with 9 bases matching TRBD1. CDR1 is SGHTA and CDR2 is FQGTGA in the germline V gene. V trimming: 3 bases; J trimming: 2 bases; junction bases outside the gene matches: 7. CDR3 length: 16 amino acids. CDR3 nucleotide sequence: TGTGCCAGCAGCTTCGCCGGGACAGGGTCAAACACTGAAGCTTTCTTT. This encodes CASSFAGTGSNTEAFF.

The chain joins TRBV18 to TRBJ2-3, with a weak D call TRBD2 (6 bases). Trimming pared 5 bases from V and 1 base from J, leaving 10 bases between. This CDR3 comprises 14 residues. Germline-derived CDR1 and CDR2 are KGHSH and LQKENI. CDR3 in amino acids: CASSASGGTDTQYF. The CDR3 DNA reads TGTGCCAGCTCAGCGTCGGGGGGCACAGATACGCAGTATTTT. Using reference TRBV18 and TRBJ2-3 for the parts outside the CDR3, the full variable domain is NAGVMQNPRHLVRRRGQEARLRCSPMKGHSHVYWYRQLPEEGLKFMVYLQKENIIDESGMPKERFSAEFPKEGPSILRIQQVVRGDSAAYFCASSASGGTDTQYFGPGTRLTVL.

In its sample, this clone was seen once. Other DNA sequences in this sample translate to the same CDR3. This chain links TRBV9 with TRBJ2-7, with 9 bases aligning to TRBD2. The CDR3 covers 15 residues. Trimming took 2 bases from V and 2 from J; bases not matched to a gene: 5. Germline loops: CDR1 SGDLS, CDR2 YYNGEE. The CDR3 is CASSVGGRGPYEQYF. As DNA, the CDR3 is TGTGCCAGCAGCGTGGGCGGGAGGGGGCCCTACGAGCAGTACTTC.

Note on this clone: The sample has other DNA sequences that encode this CDR3 too. The chain uses TRBV7-9 and TRBJ1-1; D might be TRBD1 (5 bases). CDR3 length: 13 residues. Trimming removed 5 bases from V and 2 bases from J, with 9 bases in between. The V gene's germline CDR1 is SEHNR and CDR2 FQNEAQ (reference sequence). The DNA for the CDR3 is TGTGCCAGCAGCCCGACAGTTAACACTGAAGCTTTCTTT. This gives the protein CASSPTVNTEAFF.

The chain uses TRBV6-5 and TRBJ2-1; no firm D call. The germline V gene encodes CDR1 MNHEY and CDR2 SVGAGI. The CDR3 extends over 16 amino acids. Trimming stripped 3 bases from V and 0 bases from J, with 12 bases between. The CDR3 loop is CASSYKAVSSYNEQFF. In DNA form, the CDR3 reads TGTGCCAGCAGTTATAAGGCGGTGAGCTCCTACAATGAGCAGTTCTTC.

This sequence joins TRBV2 and TRBJ2-6; 10 bases map to TRBD1. Germline CDR1 reads SNHLY; CDR2 reads FYNNEI. After removal of 8 bases from V and 4 bases from J, the junction contained 11 bases not matched to a gene. This CDR3 region has 17 residues. The CDR3 nucleotides are TGTGCCAGCGGATGGGACAGGGGACTTTTGGGGGCCAACGTCCTGACTTTC. Protein sequence: CASGWDRGLLGANVLTF.

The rearrangement joins TRBV9 to TRBJ2-2, with D possibly matching TRBD2 (6 bases). The CDR3 spans 14 residues. The germline V gene encodes CDR1 SGDLS and CDR2 YYNGEE. Trimming shortened V by 4 bases and J by 3 bases, and 10 bases separated the two germline ends. Here the CDR3 reads CASSRGLYTGELFF. The CDR3 DNA follows: TGTGCCAGCAGCAGGGGACTCTACACCGGGGAGCTGTTTTTT. The full variable domain, in which reference TRBV9 and TRBJ2-2 provide the parts outside the CDR3, is DSGVTQTPKHLITATGQRVTLRCSPRSGDLSVYWYQQSLDQGLQFLIQYYNGEERAKGNILERFSAQQFPDLHSELNLSSLELGDSALYFCASSRGLYTGELFFGEGSRLTVL.

This rearrangement joins TRBV28 to TRBJ2-3; 8 nucleotides match TRBD2. Germline loops: CDR1 MDHEN, CDR2 SYDVKM. This CDR3 has 14 amino acids. V shed 6 bases, J shed 2 bases, and the junction held 4 bases outside the gene matches. CDR3 coding DNA: TGTGCCAGCAGGGTAGCGGGGACCACAGATACGCAGTATTTT. Amino acid sequence: CASRVAGTTDTQYF.

The rearrangement joins TRBV29-1 to TRBJ2-5, with 14 bases matching TRBD2. There are 13 residues in the CDR3. Germline V CDR1 and CDR2: SQVTM, ANQGSEA. Losses at the gene ends were 7 bases for V and 12 bases for J; bases not matched to a gene: 10. The CDR3, as DNA: TGCAGCGCAAGACTAGCGGGAGGGTCTGGAAAGTACTTC. The encoded protein is CSARLAGGSGKYF.

The rearrangement links TRBV7-2 to TRBJ2-1; 9 nucleotides align to TRBD2. CDR1 and CDR2 from the germline V gene are SGHTA and FQGNSA. The junction had 4 bases not matched to a gene; V was cut back by 1 base and J by 3 bases. CDR3 size: 16 residues. The DNA for the CDR3 is TGTGCCAGCAGCTTAGGCGGCGGGAGGGTCTACAATGAGCAGTTCTTC. Its translation: CASSLGGGRVYNEQFF.

The chain couples TRBV19 to TRBJ2-3; D is ambiguous. Germline lookup yields CDR1 LNHDA and CDR2 SQIVND (reference sequence). V gave up 5 bases and J gave up 6 bases, with 15 bases separating them. This CDR3 is 14 amino acids long. DNA for the CDR3: TGTGCCAGTAGTTCCGGTCGCCATTGGGATACGCAGTATTTT. Translated: CASSSGRHWDTQYF.

This clone was counted once. This sequence joins TRBV5-3 and TRBJ2-3; D not certain. TRBV5-3 is classed as an ORF, of uncertain function. CDR3 length: 15 residues. With 0 bases removed from V and 0 bases from J, the gap between germline ends came to 8 bases. CDR3 amino acids: CARSLGSESTDTQYF. DNA of the CDR3: TGTGCCAGAAGCTTGGGGTCAGAGAGCACAGATACGCAGTATTTT.

A single count supports this clone. This rearrangement joins TRBV7-9 to TRBJ1-4; tentatively, D is TRBD1 (6 bases). CDR1 is SEHNR, CDR2 FQNEAQ, per germline (reference sequence). The CDR3 totals 12 residues. Trimming left V 6 bases short and J 8 bases short, with 10 bases between. The CDR3 region is CASSQGREKLFF. CDR3 DNA sequence: TGTGCCAGCAGTCAGGGGCGAGAAAAACTGTTTTTT. The entire variable domain, with the rest obtained from reference TRBV7-9 and TRBJ1-4, is as follows: DTGVSQNPRHKITKRGQNVTFRCDPISEHNRLYWYRQTLGQGPEFLTYFQNEAQLEKSRLLSDRFSAERPKGSFSTLEIQRTEQGDSAMYLCASSQGREKLFFGSGTQLSVL.

This chain uses TRBV5-1 with TRBJ2-1, with 10 bases fitting TRBD1. The CDR3 is 14 amino acids. V gave up 7 bases and J gave up 6 bases; unmatched junction bases: 7. Germline V gene lookup returns CDR1 SGHRS and CDR2 YFSETQ. In nucleotides, the CDR3 is TGCGCCAGCTGGAGAGGACAGGGGGGCAATGAGCAGTTCTTC. Translation gives CASWRGQGGNEQFF.

This clone was observed a single time. V and J are TRBV6-5 and TRBJ2-7; TRBD1 matches 7 bases. The length of the CDR3 is 14 residues. CDR1 MNHEY and CDR2 SVGAGI come from the germline V gene. V shed 6 bases, J shed 6 bases, and the junction held 11 bases outside the gene matches. In nucleotides, the CDR3 is TGTGCCAGCAGACTCAACAGGGGCCCCGCCGAGCAGTACTTC. Amino acids: CASRLNRGPAEQYF.

J is TRBJ1-4 and V is TRBV5-8, with D tentatively TRBD1 (5 bases). Germline loops: CDR1 SGHTS, CDR2 YDEGEE. The germline V and J ends were trimmed by 6 bases and 6 bases, with 9 bases remaining between them. The CDR3 covers 12 residues. CDR3 in amino acids: CASTRDHEKLFF. CDR3 sequence (DNA): TGTGCCAGCACCAGGGACCATGAAAAACTGTTTTTT.

The chain combines TRBV14 with TRBJ2-7; D is uncertain. V was shortened by 4 bases and J by 6 bases, with 13 bases between the two germline ends. CDR1 and CDR2 from the germline V gene are SGHDN and FVKESK. This CDR3 is 13 amino acids long. The CDR3 here is CASSPSFRREQYF. CDR3 nucleotide sequence: TGTGCCAGCAGCCCCTCCTTTCGGCGCGAGCAGTACTTC.

The chain employs TRBV7-2 and TRBJ2-7; 7 nucleotides line up with TRBD1. V lost 2 bases to trimming and J lost 6 bases; unmatched junction nucleotides: 13. Germline V lookup: CDR1 SGHTA, CDR2 FQGNSA. The CDR3 covers 16 residues. The CDR3 nucleotides are TGTGCCAGCAGCTTAAGTATCGGGACAGAGGTTCTCGAGCAGTACTTC. Amino acids: CASSLSIGTEVLEQYF.

The chain uses TRBV28 and TRBJ2-1, with D maybe TRBD2 (5 bases). The ends were cut back, 2 bases at V and 3 bases at J, with 14 bases in the middle. The germline gives CDR1 MDHEN, CDR2 SYDVKM. This CDR3 contains 16 residues. In nucleotides, the CDR3 is TGTGCCAGCAGTTTAAGGTGGCGGGCAGGCTACAATGAGCAGTTCTTC. Protein product: CASSLRWRAGYNEQFF. Full variable domain (rest looked up from reference TRBV28 and TRBJ2-1): DVKVTQSSRYLVKRTGEKVFLECVQDMDHENMFWYRQDPGLGLRLIYFSYDVKMKEKGDIPEGYSVSREKKERFSLILESASTNQTSMYLCASSLRWRAGYNEQFFGPGTRLTVL.

In the case of this clone: This CDR3 is also generated by other DNA sequences in the sample. V usage is TRBV5-1 and J usage is TRBJ2-2; D ambiguous. Germline V gene lookup returns CDR1 SGHRS and CDR2 YFSETQ. The CDR3 is made up of 14 amino acids. V was clipped by 0 bases and J by 2 bases, with 5 bases between them. The CDR3 region is CASSLAANTGELFF. The CDR3 DNA follows: TGCGCCAGCAGCTTGGCAGCAAACACCGGGGAGCTGTTTTTT.

The chain uses TRBV4-1 and TRBJ2-5; 8 bases line up with TRBD2. The CDR3 spans 14 residues. With V trimmed by 3 bases and J by 5 bases, 5 bases remained unmatched. Germline CDR1 MGHRA, CDR2 YSYEKL. The CDR3 spells CASSQGLVLETQYF. DNA of the CDR3: TGCGCCAGCAGCCAGGGACTAGTATTGGAGACCCAGTACTTC.